Many counts were recorded for the clone carrying this T cell receptor beta chain. The sample comes from a study of spatial heterogeneity in lung cancer. CDR3 length equals 15 residues. CDR1 SGHTA and CDR2 FQGNSA come from the germline V gene. V shed 5 bases, J shed 5 bases, and the junction held 9 bases outside the gene matches. In TCRdb, the 5' RACE reads were re-called with MiXCR into one record per CDR3 protein. The table shows 90,000 to 95,000 distinct CDR3 sequences, with more than 10% occurring only once. Indicated time point: sample taken at primary tumor resection. The input material, whole RNA from tumor, nontumor lung or frozen PBMC, was sequenced unsorted. The donor group consisted of under 95 patients who had untreated, early-stage non-small cell lung cancer.

Sample: PBMCs, taken at surgery. This TCR derives from a male donor with early-stage non-small cell lung cancer. V is TRBV7-2 and J is TRBJ2-3; 8 nucleotides line up with TRBD1. The CDR3 is CASSRQGTHGDTQYF. The CDR3 DNA sequence: TGTGCCAGCAGCCGACAGGGGACTCATGGAGATACGCAGTATTTT.